One and the same sample provided the 7 T cell receptor beta chains below, sequenced in a study of regulatory T cells in long-lasting Graves disease. Documented time point: newly diagnosed GD, antithyroid drugs for less than 3 months. Construction of the TCR library relied on RNA isolated from PBMCs. Through Arm-PCR of CDR3 regions and iRepertoire HTBI primers, TCR beta libraries were built. A single record per CDR3 protein comes from TCRdb applying MiXCR to the multiplex PCR reads. There are 600,000 to 650,000 distinct CDR3 sequences in the sample; about 16% occur only once, and 15% to 20% lies in the top ten. The same sample was also studied in work on T cells in Graves' hyperthyroidism and ophthalmopathy.

Sequencing was performed on peripheral blood mononuclear cells (PBMCs), taken at new diagnosis, from a patient treated with antithyroid drugs. These receptors were collected from a woman aged 30 to 39 with Graves disease.

With regard to this clonotype: This may be a read error: a much more frequent sequence differs by one nucleotide. V usage is TRBV20-1 and J usage is TRBJ1-1; D unresolved. In germline, CDR1 is DFQATT, CDR2 SNEGSKA (reference sequence). CDR3 length: 12 residues. CDR3 amino acids: CSAPRLNAEAFF. The DNA for the CDR3 is TGCAGTGCCCCGCGGTTGAACGCTGAAGCTTTCTTT.

This clonotype was seen at least ten times. The chain has TRBV5-5 and TRBJ1-5; 7 nucleotides line up with TRBD1. The germline V gene has CDR1 SGHKS and CDR2 YYEKEE (reference sequence). This CDR3 region has 16 residues. V trimming: 1 base; J trimming: 0 bases; junction bases outside the gene matches: 4. The CDR3 nucleotides are TGTGCCAGCAGCTTGAGTACAGGGGTTAGCAATCAGCCCCAGCATTTT. It encodes CASSLSTGVSNQPQHF. The whole variable domain, filled in from reference TRBV5-5 and TRBJ1-5, reads DAGVTQSPTHLIKTRGQQVTLRCSPISGHKSVSWYQQVLGQGPQFIFQYYEKEERGRGNFPDRFSARQFPNYSSELNVNALLLGDSALYLCASSLSTGVSNQPQHFGDGTRLSIL.

Details on this clonotype: A much larger clone differs by one base, so this may be a read error. V is TRBV2 and J is TRBJ2-5, with TRBD2 identical over 7 bases. Germline values: CDR1 SNHLY, CDR2 FYNNEI. The CDR3 covers 13 residues. CDR3 coding DNA: TGTGTCAGCGGGGCAGGACTCCAAGAGACCCAGTACTTC. Translating gives CVSGAGLQETQYF.

To note about this clonotype: Mismatch with germline at one junction end may stem from a read error. The chain recombines TRBV11-1 with TRBJ2-1, with 10 bases lining up with TRBD2. The CDR3 sequence is 13 residues long. CDR1 is SGHAT and CDR2 is FQDESV in the germline V gene (reference sequence). Here the CDR3 reads CASSLSAIAGGVF. The CDR3 DNA reads TGTGCCAGCAGCTTATCAGCCATAGCGGGAGGAGTCTTC.

As concerns this clonotype: A much larger clone is a single base away; this may be a read error. The chain carries TRBV7-8 and TRBJ2-2; D is uncertain. V was trimmed by 1 base and J by 5 bases, leaving 11 bases between them. CDR3 size: 15 residues. Per the germline V gene, CDR1 is SGHVS and CDR2 is FQNEAQ. DNA of the CDR3: TGTGCCAGCAGCTTAGGCAGGAGTAAGACCGGGGAGCTGTTTTTT. Translation: CASSLGRSKTGELFF.

This clonotype turned up a few times. The chain couples TRBV5-1 to TRBJ1-6; 7 nucleotides line up with TRBD1. The CDR3 loop spans 15 amino acids. Germline-derived CDR1 and CDR2 are SGHRS and YFSETQ. V shed 4 bases, J shed 10 bases, and the junction held 11 bases outside the gene matches. The CDR3 loop is CASSLMTGSNSPLHF. The DNA for the CDR3 is TGCGCCAGCAGCCTGATGACAGGGAGTAACTCACCCCTCCACTTT.

This clonotype was detected ten times or more. The V gene is TRBV12-3 or TRBV12-4, the J gene TRBJ2-7; TRBD2 matches 9 bases. The CDR3 totals 15 residues. Trimming cost V 3 bases and J 2 bases; bases outside gene matches: 5. The CDR3 nucleotides read TGTGCCAGCAGTTTCGGGGCGGGAGGGACCTACGAGCAGTACTTC. It yields the protein CASSFGAGGTYEQYF.